These T cell receptor beta chains were read from a single sample in a study of cytomegalovirus exposure and HLA in healthy donors. TCRdb's table, derived via immunoSEQ multiplex PCR, lists solely in-frame clones and lacks some. The data hold approximately 220,000 clones, with 65% to 75% observed a single time. The specimen sequenced was PBMCs. Receptors originate from a woman aged 30 to 39 in good health and CMV-seronegative. Both conserved end residues are part of each CDR3. D genes are given only for firm matches. Size values are once, few and many counts, or a class for expanded clones, and some rows have none.

j_call | clone_size | d_call | v_call | cdr3_nt | cdr3_aa
TRBJ2-1 | . | . | TRBV4-1 | TGCGCCAGCAGCCTAGCGTCCAAGGGTCGCAATGAGCAGTTCTTC | CASSLASKGRNEQFF
TRBJ2-5 | . | . | TRBV5-4 | TGTGCCAGCAGCTTACGGGGGCAAGAGACCCAGTACTTC | CASSLRGQETQYF
TRBJ2-1 | . | TRBD1 | TRBV11-2 | TGTGCCAGCAGCATTGCACCGGGACAGGGGTTTGAGCAGTTCTTC | CASSIAPGQGFEQFF
TRBJ2-7 | few | . | TRBV7-8 | TGTGCCAGCAGGTCCGCGGGACCCTATGCCGAGCAGTACTTC | CASRSAGPYAEQYF
TRBJ1-1 | . | . | TRBV11-3 | TGTGCCAGCAGCGAAACATCCAACACTGAAGCTTTCTTT | CASSETSNTEAFF
TRBJ1-2 | . | . | TRBV21-1 | TGTGCCAGCAGCAAGAGAGGGGGACAGGGCCCTTGTAACTATGGCTACACCTTC | CASSKRGGQGPCNYGYTF
TRBJ2-7 | . | . | TRBV6-5 | TGTGCCAGCAGTTACTACCCAGGGGACTACGAGCAGTACTTC | CASSYYPGDYEQYF
TRBJ2-7 | . | . | TRBV5-1 | TGCGCCAGCAGAAGGACAGAGCGCTTTACCAGGAGCTCCTACGAGCAGTACTTC | CASRRTERFTRSSYEQYF
TRBJ2-7 | . | TRBD1 | TRBV10-3 | TGTGCCATCCGGGACAGGGTACTCCCCGAGCAGTACTTC | CAIRDRVLPEQYF
TRBJ2-3 | . | . | TRBV2 | TGTGCCAGCAGTGGGCTCACGGGGGGCCCGGTGAAAACAGATACGCAGTATTTT | CASSGLTGGPVKTDTQYF
TRBJ2-3 | . | . | TRBV11-3 | TGTGCCAGCAGCCCTCGGACATCCCCAGATACGCAGTATTTT | CASSPRTSPDTQYF
TRBJ1-4 | . | . | TRBV30 | TGTGCCTGGAGCGGGGTTGCTAATGAAAAACTGTTTTTT | CAWSGVANEKLFF
TRBJ1-4 | . | . | TRBV11-2 | TGTGCCAGCAGCCCGGGGGAAAAACTGTTTTTT | CASSPGEKLFF
TRBJ2-7 | . | TRBD1 | TRBV6-1 | TGTGCCAGCACCCCGGGGACAGGGTATGACGAGCAGTACTTC | CASTPGTGYDEQYF
TRBJ1-3 | . | . | TRBV19 | TGTGCCAGTAGTATCTGGGGGCTAACTGGAAACACCATATATTTT | CASSIWGLTGNTIYF
TRBJ2-2 | . | TRBD2 | TRBV5-1 | TGCGCCAGCAGCCCTCTGGGGCTAGCGGGATCTCGGAACACCGGGGAGCTGTTTTTT | CASSPLGLAGSRNTGELFF
TRBJ2-5 | . | TRBD2 | TRBV11-1 | TGTGCCAGCAGCTTAGATCGAGCGGGACGACAAGAGACCCAGTACTTC | CASSLDRAGRQETQYF
TRBJ2-1 | . | TRBD2 | TRBV7-6 | TGTGGCAGCAGCTTAGGGGCCTTGCGGGGGGCTTACAATGAGCAGTTCTTC | CGSSLGALRGAYNEQFF
TRBJ2-6 | . | . | TRBV5-6 | TGTGCCAGCAGTCCCGTAGGGGCTGGGGCCAACGTCCTGACTTTC | CASSPVGAGANVLTF
TRBJ2-1 | . | TRBD2 | TRBV5-4 | TGTGCCAGCAGTTCGGGAAGGACTAGCGTAAATGAGCAGTTCTTC | CASSSGRTSVNEQFF
TRBJ2-2 | once | . | TRBV7-9 | TGTGCCAGCAGCTCCCTGTCAGGGACCGGGGAGCTGTTTTTT | CASSSLSGTGELFF
TRBJ1-1 | . | . | TRBV19 | TGTGCCAGTACCCCACAGCCCGGGGTGGGGAACACTGAAGCTTTCTTT | CASTPQPGVGNTEAFF
TRBJ2-1 | few | . | TRBV6-5 | TGTGCCAGCAGTCGTTGGCATAATAACTACAATGAGCAGTTCTTC | CASSRWHNNYNEQFF
TRBJ1-2 | once | . | TRBV19 | TGTGCCAGTAGAAATCAACAGAGTTCCTATGGCTACACCTTC | CASRNQQSSYGYTF
TRBJ2-5 | . | . | TRBV5-6 | TGTGCCAGCAGCCGAATACAAGGACAGAGAGAGACCCAGTACTTC | CASSRIQGQRETQYF
TRBJ2-3 | . | TRBD2 | TRBV12-5 | TGTGCTAGTGGTCCCAGCGGGGGCAGGGCAGATACGCAGTATTTT | CASGPSGGRADTQYF
TRBJ2-7 | . | . | TRBV15 | TGTGCCACGCAGACATCCTACTCCTACGAGCAGTACTTC | CATQTSYSYEQYF
TRBJ2-3 | . | TRBD2 | TRBV19 | TGTGCCAGTAGGCTAGCGGGGGCCGATTCTTATACGCAGTATTTT | CASRLAGADSYTQYF
TRBJ2-6 | . | TRBD1 | TRBV7-9 | TGTGCTTTTACAGGGGTCCCTGGGGCCAACGTCCTGACTTTC | CAFTGVPGANVLTF
TRBJ1-3 | . | . | TRBV11-3 | TGTGCCAGCAGCTCCCGGGGAGGCGGAAACACCATATATTTT | CASSSRGGGNTIYF
TRBJ2-5 | . | TRBD2 | TRBV2 | TGTGCCAGCAACCTAGCGGGAGTAGAGACCCAGTACTTC | CASNLAGVETQYF
TRBJ2-2 | . | TRBD1 | TRBV11-2 | TGTGCCAGCAGCGCCGCAGAAGGACAGGGGACCGGGGAGCTGTTTTTT | CASSAAEGQGTGELFF
TRBJ2-1 | . | TRBD2 | TRBV12-5 | TGTGCTAGTGGTTTGGCCCCTCTACTAGCGGGAGTTGTTGAGCAGTTCTTC | CASGLAPLLAGVVEQFF
TRBJ2-7 | . | TRBD1 | TRBV5-1 | TGCGCCAGCAGCTTGGGGACAGGGGGCTACGAGCAGTACTTC | CASSLGTGGYEQYF
TRBJ2-3 | once | TRBD1 | TRBV7-6 | TGTGCCAGCAGCTCTCGCGTCGGGACAGATACGCAGTGTTTT | CASSSRVGTDTQCF
TRBJ1-1 | few | TRBD1 | TRBV12-5 | TGTGCTAGTGGTTCGCCACAGGGGATCCCTGAAGCTTTCTTT | CASGSPQGIPEAFF
TRBJ2-1 | once | . | TRBV2 | TGTGCCAGCAGCGCAGGGGGAGGCAATGAGCAGTTCTTC | CASSAGGGNEQFF
TRBJ1-1 | . | TRBD1 | TRBV27 | TGTGCCAGCAGTTCAAGACAGGGTAACACTGAAGCTTTCTTT | CASSSRQGNTEAFF
TRBJ2-1 | few | . | TRBV9 | TGTGCCAGCAGCCTAACCTTAGCGAGATCCTACAATGAGCAGTTCTTC | CASSLTLARSYNEQFF
TRBJ2-7 | . | . | TRBV11-2 | TGTGCCAGCAGCTTAGTCTCCGCTGTTTACGAGCAGTACTTC | CASSLVSAVYEQYF
TRBJ1-6 | . | . | TRBV30 | TGTGCCTGGCTCCAAGGCCTGGGGCATTCACCCCTCCACTTT | CAWLQGLGHSPLHF